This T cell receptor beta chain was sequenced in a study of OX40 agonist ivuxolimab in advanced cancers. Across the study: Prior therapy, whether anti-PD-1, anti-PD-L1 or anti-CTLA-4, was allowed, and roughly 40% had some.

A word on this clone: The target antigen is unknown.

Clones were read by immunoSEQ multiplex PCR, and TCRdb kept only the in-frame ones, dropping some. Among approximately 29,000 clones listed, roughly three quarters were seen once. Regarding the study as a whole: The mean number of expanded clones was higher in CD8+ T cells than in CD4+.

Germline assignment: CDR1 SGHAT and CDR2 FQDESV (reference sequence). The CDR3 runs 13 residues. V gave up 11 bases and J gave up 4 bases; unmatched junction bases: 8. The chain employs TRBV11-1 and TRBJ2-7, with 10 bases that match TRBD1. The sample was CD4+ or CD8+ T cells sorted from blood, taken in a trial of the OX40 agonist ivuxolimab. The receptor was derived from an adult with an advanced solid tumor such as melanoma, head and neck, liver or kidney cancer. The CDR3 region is CASRDRGMYEQYF. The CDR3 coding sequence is TGTGCCTCTCGGGACAGGGGTATGTACGAGCAGTACTTC.